Below are 9 T cell receptor beta chains sequenced from a single sample in a study of blood T cell repertoires in COVID-19. Sequenced by immunoSEQ multiplex PCR; TCRdb stores in-frame clones only, minus some. The data contain over 50,000 clones, roughly 87% of them singletons. The sequencing sample was made of peripheral blood. The source of these receptors is a man aged 45 to 65 with active COVID-19.

This rearrangement joins TRBV7-2 to TRBJ2-5; TRBD2 aligns across 8 bases. The CDR3 covers 16 residues. With 5 bases clipped from V and 5 bases from J, the junction kept 13 bases outside the gene matches. The germline gives CDR1 SGHTA, CDR2 FQGNSA. The CDR3 here is CASSPPRAGDMETQYF. CDR3 DNA: TGTGCCAGCAGCCCCCCCCGAGCGGGAGATATGGAGACCCAGTACTTC.

J is TRBJ1-5 and V is TRBV7-9, with TRBD1 identical over 7 bases. V was clipped by 6 bases and J by 7 bases; unmatched bases: 9. The CDR3 sequence is 14 residues long. The germline V gene encodes CDR1 SEHNR and CDR2 FQNEAQ (reference sequence). CDR3 DNA: TGTGCCAGCAGTTCTAACACAGGGGAACAGCCCCAGCATTTT. It is translated as CASSSNTGEQPQHF.

The V call is TRBV27, the J call TRBJ1-6; 8 nucleotides match TRBD1. In germline, CDR1 is MNHEY, CDR2 SMNVEV (reference sequence). V shed 3 bases and J 4 bases; nucleotides not matched to a gene: 5. The CDR3 is 16 residues long. CDR3 DNA sequence: TGTGCCAGCAGTTTCGACAGGGGCGGTTATAATTCACCCCTCCACTTT. This codes for CASSFDRGGYNSPLHF.

The chain carries TRBV6-7 and TRBJ2-7; D is unclear. TRBV6-7 is an ORF, and what it does is uncertain. The CDR3 length is 13 residues. The V gene lost 9 bases and the J gene lost 0 bases, with 12 bases spanning the gap. The DNA of the CDR3 is TGTGCCAGGCCTTGGGCCCCCTCCTACGAGCAGTACTTC. Translation gives CARPWAPSYEQYF.

The DNA of the CDR3 is TGTGCCAGCAGCCAGTCCTTCCGACTAGCCGGGGGGACCTATGAGCAGTTCTTC. Translating gives CASSQSFRLAGGTYEQFF. This chain links TRBV11-2 with TRBJ2-1; the match to TRBD2 covers 7 bases. Trimming cost V 5 bases and J 8 bases; bases outside gene matches: 21. The CDR3 totals 18 residues. From germline, CDR1 is SGHAT and CDR2 FQNNGV.

This chain links TRBV29-1 with TRBJ2-2, with D possibly TRBD2 on 6 matching bases. Trimming shortened V by 7 bases and J by 6 bases, and 12 bases separated the two germline ends. The CDR3 has 12 amino acids. Germline CDR1 and CDR2: SQVTM and ANQGSEA. CDR3 in DNA: TGCAGCGCTGTGGGGGGTTCCGGGGAGCTGTTTTTT. It yields the protein CSAVGGSGELFF.

The rearrangement links TRBV3-1 (or the pseudogene TRBV3-2) to TRBJ2-7; 12 positions match TRBD2. The CDR3 runs to 14 residues. Germline assignment: CDR1 LGHDT and CDR2 YNNKEL (reference sequence). V shed 5 bases, J shed 12 bases, and the junction held 11 bases outside the gene matches. The DNA for the CDR3 is TGTGCCAGCAGCAATATCCTAGCGGGAGGGCTTCCGTACTTC. This gives the protein CASSNILAGGLPYF.

The rearrangement links TRBV18 to TRBJ2-7; no reliable D call. V lost 2 bases and J 5 bases, leaving 19 bases between the germline ends. Germline CDR1 and CDR2: KGHSH and LQKENI. The CDR3 runs to 16 residues. The CDR3 sequence: CASSPTFASGTNEQYF. The CDR3 region has the DNA TGTGCCAGCTCACCAACATTCGCTAGTGGTACTAACGAGCAGTACTTC.

The chain carries TRBV7-2 and TRBJ2-5; weak D call: TRBD1 (5 bases). The germline gives CDR1 SGHTA, CDR2 FQGNSA. The CDR3 has 15 amino acids. V was cut by 4 bases and J by 1 base, with 13 bases left in between. The CDR3 reads CASSYWGRVQETQYF. The DNA for the CDR3 is TGTGCCAGCAGCTATTGGGGCAGAGTCCAAGAGACCCAGTACTTC.